The 6 T cell receptor beta chains given below trace back to one sample, sequenced in a study of control samples from healthy donors and cancer patients. Measured with immunoSEQ multiplex PCR; TCRdb has only the in-frame clones, and not every one. The table has about 170,000 clones, roughly nine tenths seen once. Sequences were obtained from blood. Receptors were obtained from a woman in her 30s in good health.

The chain carries TRBV5-4 and TRBJ2-5; 9 nucleotides agree with TRBD1. The CDR3 totals 16 residues. Germline CDR1 reads SGHNT; CDR2 reads YYREEE (reference sequence). Losses at the gene ends were 4 bases for V and 5 bases for J; bases not matched to a gene: 12. The CDR3 bases are TGTGCCAGCAGCAGGTCGGACAGGGGTAGTGGGGAGACCCAGTACTTC. It specifies CASSRSDRGSGETQYF.

V usage is TRBV18 and J usage is TRBJ1-4; D call uncertain. CDR3 length: 12 amino acids. Between the trimmed V and J ends, which lost 4 bases and 8 bases, there was a span of 8 bases. Looked up from germline, CDR1 is KGHSH and CDR2 is LQKENI. DNA of the CDR3: TGTGCCAGCTCACAGGACCAGGAAAAACTGTTTTTT. It is translated as CASSQDQEKLFF. The whole variable domain, filled in from reference TRBV18 and TRBJ1-4, reads NAGVMQNPRHLVRRRGQEARLRCSPMKGHSHVYWYRQLPEEGLKFMVYLQKENIIDESGMPKERFSAEFPKEGPSILRIQQVVRGDSAAYFCASSQDQEKLFFGSGTQLSVL.

This clone was detected once. This CDR3 reads CASSGTSIYEQYF. In nucleotides, the CDR3 is TGTGCCAGCAGTGGTACTAGTATCTACGAGCAGTACTTC. The rearrangement joins TRBV6-4 to TRBJ2-7; tentatively, D is TRBD2 (5 bases). This CDR3 has 13 residues. Trimming left V 4 bases short and J 3 bases short, with 10 bases between. Germline CDR1 MRHNA, CDR2 SNTAGT.

The chain recombines TRBV7-9 with TRBJ1-2; D is perhaps TRBD1 (5 bases). The length of the CDR3 is 13 residues. CDR1 SEHNR and CDR2 FQNEAQ come from the germline V gene (reference sequence). With 8 bases removed from V and 4 bases from J, the gap between germline ends came to 14 bases. The CDR3 nucleotides are TGTGCCAGCTCAACCGCGGGACCCTATGGCTACACCTTC. This encodes CASSTAGPYGYTF.

The chain is built from TRBV6-5 and TRBJ1-1; D is unresolved. Trimming removed 8 bases from V and 2 bases from J, with 9 bases in between. The CDR3 is made up of 12 amino acids. CDR1 and CDR2 (germline): MNHEY, SVGAGI. The CDR3 DNA reads TGTGCCAGCTCTAGGAGTAACACTGAAGCTTTCTTT. This encodes CASSRSNTEAFF.

The chain carries TRBV28 and TRBJ2-7, with TRBD2 as a possible D gene (6 bases). Looked up from germline, CDR1 is MDHEN and CDR2 is SYDVKM. V dropped 3 bases and J dropped 0 bases, with 9 bases sitting between them. This CDR3 is built from 14 residues. The chain's CDR3 is CASSFSGHSYEQYF. CDR3 DNA: TGTGCCAGCAGTTTCAGCGGGCACTCCTACGAGCAGTACTTC.